This is a list of T cell receptor beta chains from one sample in a study of a mutant IDH1 vaccine in newly diagnosed glioma. What these receptors recognize is not known. Clones were read by immunoSEQ multiplex PCR, and TCRdb kept only the in-frame ones, dropping some. The profile shows roughly 56,000 clones, 60% to 80% of them singletons. Sequencing used PBMCs, obtained from a glioma patient whose treatment included an IDH1 peptide vaccine. These receptors were taken from a man aged 50 to 59 with glioma. Both conserved end residues are part of each CDR3. Each record gives: J gene, clone size, V gene, D gene, CDR3 DNA, CDR3 protein. A D gene is named only where the DNA matches it firmly. Clone size appears in some rows only: once, few, many, or a class for an expanded clone.

j_gene: TRBJ2-1
abundance: .
v_gene: TRBV6-5
d_gene: .
CDR3nt: TGTGCCAGCAGTTATAGGTCCTACAATGAGCAGTTCTTC
CDR3aa: CASSYRSYNEQFF

j_gene: TRBJ1-6
abundance: .
v_gene: TRBV19
d_gene: TRBD1
CDR3nt: TGTGCCAGTAGTAAGACAGGGTACAATTCACCCCTCCACTTT
CDR3aa: CASSKTGYNSPLHF

j_gene: TRBJ1-5
abundance: .
v_gene: TRBV7-9
d_gene: .
CDR3nt: TGTGCCAGCAGCTTAGGTGGGAGTCAGCCCCAGCATTTT
CDR3aa: CASSLGGSQPQHF

j_gene: TRBJ2-7
abundance: .
v_gene: TRBV2
d_gene: TRBD1
CDR3nt: TGTGCCAGCAGATCAGGACAGGGACACGAGCAGTACTTC
CDR3aa: CASRSGQGHEQYF

j_gene: TRBJ2-7
abundance: medium-sized
v_gene: TRBV5-6
d_gene: .
CDR3nt: TGTGCCAGCAGCTCGGGTCCCCCAGGTAGCTCCTACGAGCAGTACTTC
CDR3aa: CASSSGPPGSSYEQYF

j_gene: TRBJ1-1
abundance: .
v_gene: TRBV14
d_gene: TRBD1
CDR3nt: TGTGCCAGCAGCCATTTACAGGGGGCTGTTACTGAAGCTTTCTTT
CDR3aa: CASSHLQGAVTEAFF

j_gene: TRBJ2-1
abundance: .
v_gene: TRBV19
d_gene: .
CDR3nt: TGTGCCAGTAGTTTCTCAGGAACCAACAATGAGCAGTTCTTC
CDR3aa: CASSFSGTNNEQFF

j_gene: TRBJ2-1
abundance: few
v_gene: TRBV4-3
d_gene: .
CDR3nt: TGCGCCAGCAGCCAAAGAACCGGGACTTTGGAGCAGTTCTTC
CDR3aa: CASSQRTGTLEQFF

j_gene: TRBJ2-7
abundance: .
v_gene: TRBV5-6
d_gene: .
CDR3nt: TGTGCCAGCAGCTTCGGAGGCGACGGACCCTACGAGCAGTACTTC
CDR3aa: CASSFGGDGPYEQYF

j_gene: TRBJ2-3
abundance: once
v_gene: TRBV9
d_gene: TRBD2
CDR3nt: TGTGCCAGCAGCGTAGGAAATGCTGAGGGGACTAGCGGGTTCACAGATACGCAGTATTTT
CDR3aa: CASSVGNAEGTSGFTDTQYF

j_gene: TRBJ1-5
abundance: .
v_gene: TRBV7-6
d_gene: .
CDR3nt: TGTGCCAGCAGCTGGGCCGGGGGGCGCGATCAGCCCCAGCATTTT
CDR3aa: CASSWAGGRDQPQHF

j_gene: TRBJ1-1
abundance: .
v_gene: TRBV5-6
d_gene: TRBD1
CDR3nt: TGTGCCAGCAGCGTAACAGGGGCCGCTGGGCTTAACGCTGAAGCTTTCTTT
CDR3aa: CASSVTGAAGLNAEAFF

j_gene: TRBJ1-1
abundance: .
v_gene: TRBV7-2
d_gene: TRBD1
CDR3nt: TGTGCCAGCAGTTCTCCCTCCAGGGGGCCGGAGAACACTGAAGCTTTCTTT
CDR3aa: CASSSPSRGPENTEAFF

j_gene: TRBJ1-1
abundance: .
v_gene: TRBV10-3
d_gene: .
CDR3nt: TGTGCCATCAGGGCAGGGCAGAGCACTGAAGCTTTCTTT
CDR3aa: CAIRAGQSTEAFF

j_gene: TRBJ2-5
abundance: .
v_gene: TRBV7-2
d_gene: .
CDR3nt: TGTGCCAGCAGCTTAGGGGGGGCCCTGCGGCAAGTACCAGAGACCCAGTACTTC
CDR3aa: CASSLGGALRQVPETQYF

j_gene: TRBJ1-2
abundance: .
v_gene: TRBV30
d_gene: .
CDR3nt: TGTGCCTGGAGGGTAGGACCTGGCACCAACTATGGCTACACCTTC
CDR3aa: CAWRVGPGTNYGYTF

j_gene: TRBJ1-1
abundance: .
v_gene: TRBV5-1
d_gene: .
CDR3nt: TGCGCCAGCAGCTTGGGGTTCCAGGGTTACACTGAAGCTTTCTTT
CDR3aa: CASSLGFQGYTEAFF

j_gene: TRBJ2-7
abundance: .
v_gene: TRBV5-1
d_gene: TRBD1
CDR3nt: TGCGCCAGCAGCTTGGCTCGACAGGGGGTAGACGAGCAGTACTTC
CDR3aa: CASSLARQGVDEQYF

j_gene: TRBJ2-6
abundance: .
v_gene: TRBV9
d_gene: TRBD1
CDR3nt: TGTGCCAGCAGCGTATGGGACAGCAGACCTGGGGCCAACGTCCTGACTTTC
CDR3aa: CASSVWDSRPGANVLTF

j_gene: TRBJ2-7
abundance: .
v_gene: TRBV6-1
d_gene: TRBD2
CDR3nt: TGTGCCAGCACCTCGGGCGGGGGGTCCCCCTACGAGCAGTACTTC
CDR3aa: CASTSGGGSPYEQYF

j_gene: TRBJ1-1
abundance: .
v_gene: TRBV19
d_gene: .
CDR3nt: TGTGCCAGTAGTATTAGCGTGGCTGAAGCTTTCTTT
CDR3aa: CASSISVAEAFF

j_gene: TRBJ1-1
abundance: few
v_gene: TRBV7-2
d_gene: .
CDR3nt: TGTGCCAGCAGCCAGACGTGGAACACTGAAGCTTTCTTT
CDR3aa: CASSQTWNTEAFF

j_gene: TRBJ1-5
abundance: few
v_gene: TRBV7-8
d_gene: .
CDR3nt: TGTGCCAGCAGCTTAGCTGACAGGAATCGTCAGCCCCAGCATTTT
CDR3aa: CASSLADRNRQPQHF

j_gene: TRBJ2-5
abundance: .
v_gene: TRBV2
d_gene: TRBD1
CDR3nt: TGTGCCAGCAGTGTCACAGGGGGAGAGACCCAGTACTTC
CDR3aa: CASSVTGGETQYF

j_gene: TRBJ1-1
abundance: .
v_gene: TRBV29-1
d_gene: TRBD1
CDR3nt: TGCAGCGTCCAAGGACAGGGCAGGCGCACTGAAGCTTTCTTT
CDR3aa: CSVQGQGRRTEAFF

j_gene: TRBJ2-1
abundance: once
v_gene: TRBV30
d_gene: TRBD1
CDR3nt: TGTGCCTGGAGAGGGGACAGGGGATTCTATGAACACTCCTACAATGAGCAGTTCTTC
CDR3aa: CAWRGDRGFYEHSYNEQFF

j_gene: TRBJ2-5
abundance: .
v_gene: TRBV29-1
d_gene: TRBD2
CDR3nt: TGCAGCGTCCTAGTGGGAGGGGAGACCCAGTACTTC
CDR3aa: CSVLVGGETQYF

j_gene: TRBJ1-1
abundance: .
v_gene: TRBV28
d_gene: .
CDR3nt: TGTGCCAGCAGTGCAGGGACACCAATGAACACTGAAGCTTTCTTT
CDR3aa: CASSAGTPMNTEAFF

j_gene: TRBJ2-7
abundance: once
v_gene: TRBV29-1
d_gene: .
CDR3nt: TGCAGCGGTGCCGACGGAGCCTACGAGCAGTACTTC
CDR3aa: CSGADGAYEQYF

j_gene: TRBJ2-7
abundance: .
v_gene: TRBV30
d_gene: .
CDR3nt: TGTGCCTGGAGTCACGGGGGTTCCTACGAGCAGTACTTC
CDR3aa: CAWSHGGSYEQYF

j_gene: TRBJ2-7
abundance: .
v_gene: TRBV5-1
d_gene: TRBD1
CDR3nt: TGCGCCAGCAGCACGGGACAGTCCTACGAGCAGTACTTC
CDR3aa: CASSTGQSYEQYF

j_gene: TRBJ2-1
abundance: few
v_gene: TRBV19
d_gene: TRBD1
CDR3nt: TGTGCCAGTAGTATAGATTGGGACAGGGATGGAAACAATGAGCAGTTCTTC
CDR3aa: CASSIDWDRDGNNEQFF

j_gene: TRBJ2-6
abundance: .
v_gene: TRBV5-6
d_gene: .
CDR3nt: TGTGCCAGCAGCTTGCAGGTACAGAGCTCTGGGGCCAACGTCCTGACTTTC
CDR3aa: CASSLQVQSSGANVLTF

j_gene: TRBJ1-5
abundance: .
v_gene: TRBV2
d_gene: .
CDR3nt: TGTGCCAGCAGTGACCGGGCTACCAATCAGCCCCAGCATTTT
CDR3aa: CASSDRATNQPQHF

j_gene: TRBJ2-3
abundance: .
v_gene: TRBV5-1
d_gene: .
CDR3nt: TGCGCCAGCAGCTTAAGCAGGGAAAACACAGATACGCAGTATTTT
CDR3aa: CASSLSRENTDTQYF

j_gene: TRBJ2-7
abundance: .
v_gene: TRBV5-1
d_gene: .
CDR3nt: TGCGCCAGCAGCTATACGGGTTACGAGCAGTACTTC
CDR3aa: CASSYTGYEQYF

j_gene: TRBJ1-1
abundance: medium-sized
v_gene: TRBV2
d_gene: .
CDR3nt: TGTGCCAGCAGTACCGGGACGAGTTCTATGAACACTGAAGCTTTCTTT
CDR3aa: CASSTGTSSMNTEAFF

j_gene: TRBJ2-7
abundance: few
v_gene: TRBV16
d_gene: .
CDR3nt: TGTGCCAGCAGCCCTAACTACGAGCAGTACTTC
CDR3aa: CASSPNYEQYF

j_gene: TRBJ1-1
abundance: .
v_gene: TRBV30
d_gene: .
CDR3nt: TGTGCCTGGGCTCCCCGCCGGGTTTACACTGAAGCTTTCTTT
CDR3aa: CAWAPRRVYTEAFF

j_gene: TRBJ2-1
abundance: .
v_gene: TRBV30
d_gene: TRBD2
CDR3nt: TGTGCCTGGAGTCGGGGGACTACTGTCTATGAGCAGTTCTTC
CDR3aa: CAWSRGTTVYEQFF

j_gene: TRBJ2-3
abundance: .
v_gene: TRBV21-1
d_gene: .
CDR3nt: TGTGCCAGCAGGACAACAGGAGATACGCAGTATTTT
CDR3aa: CASRTTGDTQYF

j_gene: TRBJ1-1
abundance: many
v_gene: TRBV30
d_gene: TRBD1
CDR3nt: TGTGCCTGGAGTTGGACAGGCGGGAACACTGAAGCTTTCTTT
CDR3aa: CAWSWTGGNTEAFF

j_gene: TRBJ2-5
abundance: .
v_gene: TRBV6-4
d_gene: .
CDR3nt: TGTGCCAGCAGTGACTCGAGTCGGCGGGACCAAGAGACCCAGTACTTC
CDR3aa: CASSDSSRRDQETQYF